A selection of T cell receptor beta chains follows, all from one sample in a study of blood T cell repertoires in COVID-19. Assay: immunoSEQ multiplex PCR; the TCRdb copy retains only in-frame clones and omits some. The data show fewer than 350,000 clones, less than 90% seen once. Sequencing input: peripheral blood. The receptors were gathered from a woman in her 30s with COVID-19, enrolled during active disease. CDR3s include the opening cysteine and the closing phenylalanine or tryptophan. The order of the fields is V gene, D gene, J gene, clone size, CDR3 DNA, CDR3 protein. D genes are given only for firm matches. Size tells how often a clone was seen (once, few, many) or the class of an expanded clone, and some rows leave it out.

>TRBV7-9|TRBD2|TRBJ2-1|.
TGTGCCAGCAGCCATCAAAGCGGGGGGCTTTTGAATGAGCAGTTCTTC
CASSHQSGGLLNEQFF
>TRBV3-1/TRBV3-2|.|TRBJ1-1|.
TGTGCCAGCAGCCCCCCGGAATACAGCACTGAAGCTTTCTTT
CASSPPEYSTEAFF
>TRBV11-2|TRBD1|TRBJ2-3|once
TGTGCCAGCAGCTCCGGGACAGGGTGGGATACGCAGTATTTT
CASSSGTGWDTQYF
>TRBV5-1|.|TRBJ2-1|.
TGCGCCAGCAGCTTGGACCGGGGGACAGCTACAGGAGAGCAGTTCTTC
CASSLDRGTATGEQFF
>TRBV4-2|.|TRBJ1-2|.
TGTGCCAGCAGCCAAGAGGGGCAGGGATGGAACTATGGCTACACCTTC
CASSQEGQGWNYGYTF
>TRBV19|TRBD2|TRBJ2-7|few
TGTGCCAGTAGAGGGGTTGCGGGGGATTCGCTCTACGAGCAGTACTTC
CASRGVAGDSLYEQYF
>TRBV6-5|TRBD1|TRBJ1-5|.
TGTGCCAGCAGTAGGACAGGGGGCCGGAATCAGCCCCAGCATTTT
CASSRTGGRNQPQHF
>TRBV11-2|.|TRBJ2-7|.
TGTGCCAGCAGCTCGGAGGTTTGGTCCGAGCAGTACTTC
CASSSEVWSEQYF
>TRBV5-4|TRBD2|TRBJ2-3|.
TGTGCCAGCAGCGCTAGCGGGGGGGAGGGTAGTGATACGCAGTATTTT
CASSASGGEGSDTQYF
>TRBV27|TRBD1|TRBJ1-2|.
TGTGCCAGCAGTGGGACAGGGGGCGCGCGAGTCGGTGGCTACACCTTC
CASSGTGGARVGGYTF
>TRBV3-1/TRBV3-2|TRBD2|TRBJ2-1|.
TGTGCCAGCAGCCAAGAGCCTCTAGCGGGGAGAGACAATGAGCAGTTCTTC
CASSQEPLAGRDNEQFF
>TRBV28|.|TRBJ2-7|.
TGTGCCAGCAGTCGGGGCTACGAGCAGTACTTC
CASSRGYEQYF
>TRBV6-5|.|TRBJ1-2|.
TGTGCCAGCGAGGGCGGAGGCTACACCTTC
CASEGGGYTF
>TRBV5-4|.|TRBJ1-1|once
TGTGCCAGCAGCCCCGGGTTTAACACTGAAGCTTTCTTT
CASSPGFNTEAFF
>TRBV3-1/TRBV3-2|.|TRBJ2-3|.
TGTGCCAGCAGTCCACGGTTATCTAGCACAGATACGCAGTATTTT
CASSPRLSSTDTQYF
>TRBV7-6|.|TRBJ1-3|.
TGTGCCAGCAGCCCCCGGGACACCAGCTCTGGAAACACCATATATTTT
CASSPRDTSSGNTIYF
>TRBV11-2|TRBD1|TRBJ1-5|.
TGTGCCAGCAGCTCGGGACAGCTCAATCAGCCCCAGCATTTT
CASSSGQLNQPQHF
>TRBV4-1|.|TRBJ1-5|few
TGCGCCAGCAGCCAGGGAGATCAGCCCCAGCATTTT
CASSQGDQPQHF
>TRBV4-1|.|TRBJ1-1|.
TGCGCCAGCAGCCGGGAGCCGAACACTGAAGCTTTCTTT
CASSREPNTEAFF
>TRBV27|.|TRBJ1-1|.
TGTGCCAGCAGACTCTTAATGAACACTGAAGCTTTCTTT
CASRLLMNTEAFF
>TRBV3-1/TRBV3-2|.|TRBJ2-1|.
TGTGCCAGCAGCCAACTAGGGGGGGTCTCCTACAATGAGCAGTTCTTC
CASSQLGGVSYNEQFF
>TRBV7-9|.|TRBJ1-3|.
TGTGCCAGCAGCGCAGGGAACACGGGCCCGATTTTAAACACCATATATTTT
CASSAGNTGPILNTIYF
>TRBV7-9|.|TRBJ2-1|.
TGTGCCAGCAGCTTCGGCGGGGAATACAATGAGCAGTTCTTC
CASSFGGEYNEQFF
>TRBV2|.|TRBJ2-7|.
TGTGCCAGCAGGGGGGGGCCGGGATACGAGCAGTACTTC
CASRGGPGYEQYF
>TRBV27|.|TRBJ1-5|few
TGTGCCAGCAGTTTATCTTGGGCGAGCAATCAGCCCCAGCATTTT
CASSLSWASNQPQHF
>TRBV11-2|.|TRBJ2-3|.
TGTGCCAGCAGCTCCGCTTCCGGGGTGCGTATCCGCACAGATACGCAGTATTTT
CASSSASGVRIRTDTQYF
>TRBV10-3|TRBD2|TRBJ2-3|.
TGTGCCATCAGTGACCTAGCGGGTACGCAGTATTTT
CAISDLAGTQYF
>TRBV19|.|TRBJ2-7|.
TGTGCCAGTAGCCCTGGCGGGGGCCCCTACGAGCAGTACTTC
CASSPGGGPYEQYF
>TRBV21-1|.|TRBJ1-1|.
TGTGCCACAGTTCAGTTCCCCCCGAACACTGAAGCTTTCTTT
CATVQFPPNTEAFF